This is a list of T cell receptor beta chains from one sample in a study of OX40 agonist ivuxolimab in advanced cancers. Generated by immunoSEQ multiplex PCR, the TCRdb table keeps only in-frame clones and is missing some. The sample lists about 30,000 clones, 81% occurring once. The sequencing here drew on CD4+ or CD8+ T cells sorted from blood, taken in a trial of the OX40 agonist ivuxolimab. All receptors come from an adult with an advanced solid tumor such as melanoma, head and neck, liver or kidney cancer. The CDR3 runs from the conserved cysteine through the conserved F or W. D genes are given only for firm matches. Not all rows give a size; the values are once, few, many and, for expanded clones, a class.

TRBD2 | TRBJ2-1 | - | TRBV19 | CASSFAGGNEQFF | TGTGCCAGTAGTTTCGCGGGGGGTAATGAGCAGTTCTTC
TRBD1 | TRBJ1-1 | - | TRBV30 | CAWSVKSAGGREAFF | TGTGCCTGGAGTGTAAAGTCCGCAGGGGGCAGAGAAGCTTTCTTT
- | TRBJ1-1 | few | TRBV5-1 | CASSTGSTEAFF | TGCGCCAGCAGCACAGGGTCCACTGAAGCTTTCTTT
TRBD2 | TRBJ2-1 | - | TRBV5-4 | CASSSRLAGENEQFF | TGTGCCAGCAGCTCTCGACTAGCGGGAGAGAATGAGCAGTTCTTC
- | TRBJ1-1 | medium-sized | TRBV28 | CASYNPPRTEAFF | TGTGCCAGCTACAACCCACCGAGGACTGAAGCTTTCTTT
- | TRBJ2-1 | - | TRBV29-1 | CSVEGRYNEQFF | TGCAGCGTTGAGGGCAGATACAATGAGCAGTTCTTC
TRBD1 | TRBJ2-5 | - | TRBV5-4 | CATTRQGETQYF | TGTGCCACGACCCGACAGGGAGAGACCCAGTACTTC
TRBD1 | TRBJ2-7 | - | TRBV7-6 | CASSLGSQGAGGEQYF | TGTGCCAGCAGCTTAGGGTCACAGGGGGCCGGAGGGGAGCAGTACTTC
- | TRBJ2-6 | - | TRBV5-4 | CASRTAEKSSGANVLTF | TGTGCCAGCAGAACAGCGGAAAAGTCTTCTGGGGCCAACGTCCTGACTTTC
TRBD1 | TRBJ1-4 | - | TRBV14 | CASSQEDRVRGEKLFF | TGTGCCAGCAGCCAAGAGGACAGGGTTAGGGGTGAAAAACTGTTTTTT
- | TRBJ2-1 | few | TRBV27 | CASSFPGREWFYLPYSYNEQFF | TGTGCCAGCAGTTTCCCCGGACGCGAGTGGTTCTATCTACCTTACTCCTACAATGAGCAGTTCTTC
TRBD1 | TRBJ1-2 | - | TRBV9 | CASSAASGTGLMSPLGYTF | TGTGCCAGCAGTGCCGCCTCCGGGACAGGGTTGATGTCCCCGCTGGGCTACACCTTC
- | TRBJ2-3 | - | TRBV6-1 | CASTLTRGDTQYF | TGTGCCAGCACCCTAACGAGGGGGGATACGCAGTATTTT
TRBD1 | TRBJ1-6 | - | TRBV9 | CASSPGQGYNSPLHF | TGTGCCAGCAGCCCGGGACAGGGCTATAATTCACCCCTCCACTTT
- | TRBJ1-5 | - | TRBV7-9 | CASSLVGDQPQHF | TGTGCCAGCAGCTTAGTAGGGGATCAGCCCCAGCATTTT
TRBD2 | TRBJ2-4 | - | TRBV28 | CASRSGSIYIQYF | TGTGCCAGCAGAAGCGGGAGCATCTACATTCAGTACTTC
- | TRBJ1-4 | - | TRBV18 | CASSHDTATNEKLFF | TGTGCCAGCTCCCATGACACTGCAACTAATGAAAAACTGTTTTTT
- | TRBJ1-6 | - | TRBV4-3 | CASSHNTGLGSPLHF | TGCGCCAGCAGTCACAATACAGGGTTGGGTTCACCCCTCCACTTT
TRBD1 | TRBJ1-2 | - | TRBV4-1 | CASSPGDRGNYGYTF | TGCGCCAGCAGCCCCGGGGACAGGGGTAACTATGGCTACACCTTC
- | TRBJ1-2 | few | TRBV29-1 | CSVGDYTGGYTF | TGCAGCGTCGGGGACTACACCGGTGGCTACACCTTC
TRBD1 | TRBJ1-2 | - | TRBV7-2 | CASSAGQALYGYTF | TGTGCCAGCAGCGCCGGACAGGCACTCTATGGCTACACCTTC
- | TRBJ1-1 | - | TRBV6-5 | CASTLTPAINTEAFF | TGTGCCAGCACCTTAACCCCAGCGATCAACACTGAAGCTTTCTTT
TRBD2 | TRBJ2-2 | - | TRBV7-6 | CASSPLWEGGLFF | TGTGCCAGCAGCCCGTTATGGGAGGGAGGGCTGTTTTTT
TRBD1 | TRBJ2-1 | few | TRBV5-1 | CASSPGQGSYNEQFF | TGCGCCAGCAGTCCGGGACAGGGTTCCTACAATGAGCAGTTCTTC
TRBD2 | TRBJ2-1 | few | TRBV4-1 | CASSQAPLAGGPNEQFF | TGCGCCAGCAGCCAAGCCCCTTTAGCGGGAGGCCCCAATGAGCAGTTCTTC
TRBD1 | TRBJ2-7 | medium-sized | TRBV28 | CASSWGGTGSYEQYF | TGTGCCAGCAGTTGGGGCGGGACAGGCTCCTACGAGCAGTACTTC
- | TRBJ1-2 | - | TRBV7-9 | CASRPDDYGYTF | TGTGCCAGCAGACCCGATGACTATGGCTACACCTTC
TRBD2 | TRBJ2-1 | - | TRBV7-2 | CASSLVSGSRSEQFF | TGTGCCAGCAGCTTAGTTAGCGGGAGTCGAAGTGAGCAGTTCTTC
- | TRBJ1-1 | - | TRBV28 | CASRQGQGRAFF | TGTGCCAGCAGGCAAGGCCAGGGGCGAGCTTTCTTT
- | TRBJ2-7 | - | TRBV10-1 | CASSESNTLEQYF | TGCGCCAGCAGTGAGTCTAACACACTCGAGCAGTACTTC
- | TRBJ1-4 | - | TRBV6-5 | CASSERRDGEKLFF | TGTGCCAGCAGTGAAAGGAGGGACGGTGAAAAACTGTTTTTT
TRBD2 | TRBJ2-2 | - | TRBV2 | CASHVAGVAGELFF | TGTGCCAGCCATGTAGCGGGAGTGGCCGGGGAGCTGTTTTTT
- | TRBJ1-2 | few | TRBV13 | CASSRISTTRVVGYTF | TGTGCCAGCAGCCGAATCTCAACAACCAGGGTTGTTGGCTACACCTTC
TRBD2 | TRBJ2-1 | - | TRBV10-2 | CATYKLSGSNEQFF | TGCGCCACCTACAAACTTAGCGGGAGCAATGAGCAGTTCTTC
TRBD1 | TRBJ2-5 | - | TRBV29-1 | CSVERDRGPKETQYF | TGCAGCGTTGAAAGGGACAGGGGGCCAAAAGAGACCCAGTACTTC
TRBD2 | TRBJ2-7 | - | TRBV6-6 | CASRPTSGGHYEQYF | TGTGCCAGCAGACCCACTAGCGGGGGTCACTACGAGCAGTACTTC
TRBD1 | TRBJ1-2 | - | TRBV6-5 | CASSQGQIGGYTF | TGTGCCAGCAGCCAGGGACAGATAGGAGGCTACACCTTC
- | TRBJ2-7 | - | TRBV18 | CASSEGGGLGQYF | TGTGCCAGCTCCGAGGGCGGCGGGCTGGGGCAGTACTTC
TRBD2 | TRBJ2-7 | few | TRBV15 | CATSRPVSGSKEEQYF | TGTGCCACCAGCAGACCAGTTAGCGGGAGTAAGGAAGAGCAGTACTTC
- | TRBJ2-1 | - | TRBV6-6 | CASSSGRPPYNEQFF | TGTGCCAGCAGTAGCGGTCGCCCCCCCTACAATGAGCAGTTCTTC
TRBD1 | TRBJ1-2 | - | TRBV29-1 | CSVWTGNYGYTF | TGCAGCGTTTGGACAGGGAACTATGGCTACACCTTC
- | TRBJ1-2 | few | TRBV10-3 | CAISADRMTGYGYTF | TGTGCCATCAGTGCCGACCGAATGACCGGCTATGGCTACACCTTC
TRBD1 | TRBJ1-2 | - | TRBV2 | CASSLGQGAGYGYTF | TGTGCCAGCAGTCTTGGACAGGGGGCCGGCTATGGCTACACCTTC
- | TRBJ1-1 | - | TRBV5-8 | CASSLERGGQGNTEAFF | TGTGCCAGCAGCTTGGAGCGGGGGGGCCAGGGGAACACTGAAGCTTTCTTT
- | TRBJ1-2 | few | TRBV28 | CASSFSGYGYTF | TGTGCCAGCAGTTTTAGTGGCTATGGCTACACCTTC
- | TRBJ2-3 | - | TRBV9 | CASSGAFLQADTQYF | TGTGCCAGCAGCGGCGCCTTCCTACAGGCAGATACGCAGTATTTT
- | TRBJ2-2 | - | TRBV7-9 | CASSRTSTNTGELFF | TGTGCCAGCAGCCGGACTTCTACGAACACCGGGGAGCTGTTTTTT
TRBD1 | TRBJ1-2 | - | TRBV5-5 | CASSQGQGYGYTF | TGTGCCAGCAGCCAGGGACAGGGCTATGGCTACACCTTC
- | TRBJ2-3 | once | TRBV6-4 | CASSERAALTQYF | TGTGCCAGCAGTGAACGGGCAGCTCTTACGCAGTATTTT
TRBD1 | TRBJ2-1 | - | TRBV19 | CASSSGQGLLNEQFF | TGTGCCAGTAGCTCCGGACAGGGACTTCTAAATGAGCAGTTCTTC
TRBD1 | TRBJ2-7 | - | TRBV19 | CASSMDGTGYSYEQYF | TGTGCCAGTAGTATGGACGGGACAGGCTACTCCTACGAGCAGTACTTC
- | TRBJ1-2 | - | TRBV27 | CASSLSGNTNYGYTF | TGTGCCAGCAGTTTATCAGGGAACACTAACTATGGCTACACCTTC
TRBD1 | TRBJ2-3 | - | TRBV28 | CASSRLTGQVIDTQYF | TGTGCCAGCAGTCGATTGACGGGACAGGTAATAGATACGCAGTATTTT
TRBD1 | TRBJ1-2 | - | TRBV5-1 | CASSLAGQGNYGYTF | TGCGCCAGCAGCTTGGCCGGACAGGGTAACTATGGCTACACCTTC
- | TRBJ2-7 | - | TRBV6-1 | CASSERWQEAYEQYF | TGTGCCAGCAGTGAACGGTGGCAGGAGGCTTACGAGCAGTACTTC
- | TRBJ2-3 | few | TRBV1 | CTSSRSGLARADTQYF | TGCACCAGCAGCCGATCGGGACTAGCGCGGGCGGATACGCAGTATTTT
- | TRBJ1-5 | - | TRBV7-8 | CASSPDRGSNQPQHF | TGTGCCAGCAGCCCGGACAGAGGTAGCAATCAGCCCCAGCATTTT
- | TRBJ2-6 | - | TRBV6-1 | CASSDWGAGANVLTF | TGTGCCAGCAGTGATTGGGGGGCTGGGGCCAACGTCCTGACTTTC